A selection of T cell receptor beta chains follows, all from one sample in a study of lymphopenia after photon versus proton radiotherapy. The protocol was immunoSEQ multiplex PCR, while the TCRdb copy is restricted to in-frame clones and leaves out a portion. The profile shows 15,000 to 20,000 clones, 70% to 90% of them singletons. The sequences come from peripheral blood, collected from a patient treated with proton-based radiotherapy. The receptors originated from a woman aged 60-75 years with cholangiocarcinoma. Some clones in this sample may be carry-over from other donors' samples. The CDR3 runs from the conserved cysteine through the conserved F or W. The D gene is left open where the match is weak. Clone size, where shown, is once, few, many, or a class for clones that have expanded.

D gene: NA
V gene: TRBV27
J gene: TRBJ2-7
CDR3 length: 14
clone size: NA
CDR3 protein: CASSRGVTPYEQYF
CDR3 DNA: TGTGCCAGCAGTAGGGGGGTTACCCCCTACGAGCAGTACTTC

D gene: NA
V gene: TRBV5-6
J gene: TRBJ2-5
CDR3 length: 13
clone size: once
CDR3 protein: CASNPKGGQLQYF
CDR3 DNA: TGTGCCAGCAACCCCAAGGGGGGACAGCTCCAGTACTTC

D gene: NA
V gene: TRBV9
J gene: TRBJ2-3
CDR3 length: 16
clone size: once
CDR3 protein: CASSVQTGTSTDTQYF
CDR3 DNA: TGTGCCAGCAGCGTTCAAACAGGGACTTCCACAGATACGCAGTATTTT

D gene: NA
V gene: TRBV18
J gene: TRBJ1-2
CDR3 length: 14
clone size: once
CDR3 protein: CASSPGPQPNGYTF
CDR3 DNA: TGTGCCAGCTCACCAGGGCCCCAACCCAATGGCTACACCTTC

D gene: NA
V gene: TRBV29-1
J gene: TRBJ1-2
CDR3 length: 12
clone size: few
CDR3 protein: CSVEEAVYGYTF
CDR3 DNA: TGCAGCGTTGAAGAGGCAGTCTATGGCTACACCTTC

D gene: NA
V gene: TRBV9
J gene: TRBJ2-5
CDR3 length: 14
clone size: NA
CDR3 protein: CASSAPKGVETQYF
CDR3 DNA: TGTGCCAGCAGCGCACCGAAGGGAGTGGAGACCCAGTACTTC

D gene: TRBD2
V gene: TRBV29-1
J gene: TRBJ2-7
CDR3 length: 14
clone size: NA
CDR3 protein: CSVGLAGISYEQYF
CDR3 DNA: TGCAGCGTGGGACTAGCGGGGATCTCCTACGAGCAGTACTTC

D gene: NA
V gene: TRBV10-1
J gene: TRBJ2-3
CDR3 length: 10
clone size: once
CDR3 protein: CASSRASQYF
CDR3 DNA: TGCGCCAGCAGTCGAGCATCGCAGTATTTT

D gene: NA
V gene: TRBV30
J gene: TRBJ1-1
CDR3 length: 17
clone size: NA
CDR3 protein: CAWSLSYERGLNTEAFF
CDR3 DNA: TGTGCCTGGAGTCTTTCTTATGAGAGGGGTTTGAACACTGAAGCTTTCTTT

D gene: NA
V gene: TRBV7-9
J gene: TRBJ2-5
CDR3 length: 15
clone size: NA
CDR3 protein: CASSLGGGGAETQYF
CDR3 DNA: TGTGCCAGCAGCTTAGGGGGAGGGGGCGCTGAGACCCAGTACTTC

D gene: NA
V gene: TRBV23-1
J gene: TRBJ2-1
CDR3 length: 15
clone size: NA
CDR3 protein: CASSQSALSYNEQFF
CDR3 DNA: TGCGCCAGCAGTCAATCGGCGCTCTCCTACAATGAGCAGTTCTTC

D gene: NA
V gene: TRBV2
J gene: TRBJ2-3
CDR3 length: 14
clone size: NA
CDR3 protein: CASSYTFSTDTQYF
CDR3 DNA: TGTGCCAGCAGCTACACTTTTAGCACAGATACGCAGTATTTT

D gene: TRBD1
V gene: TRBV30
J gene: TRBJ2-4
CDR3 length: 12
clone size: NA
CDR3 protein: CAWGGTGGIQYF
CDR3 DNA: TGTGCCTGGGGAGGGACAGGGGGCATTCAGTACTTC

D gene: TRBD1
V gene: TRBV7-9
J gene: TRBJ2-3
CDR3 length: 17
clone size: NA
CDR3 protein: CASSLRDRRPATDTQYF
CDR3 DNA: TGTGCCAGCAGCTTAAGGGACAGGAGGCCTGCTACAGATACGCAGTATTTT

D gene: NA
V gene: TRBV19
J gene: TRBJ1-1
CDR3 length: 12
clone size: NA
CDR3 protein: CASSDGWTEAFF
CDR3 DNA: TGTGCCAGTAGTGACGGTTGGACTGAAGCTTTCTTT

D gene: NA
V gene: TRBV6-5
J gene: TRBJ2-1
CDR3 length: 16
clone size: NA
CDR3 protein: CASSYQPSQAYNEQFF
CDR3 DNA: TGTGCCAGCAGTTACCAGCCCTCCCAGGCCTACAATGAGCAGTTCTTC

D gene: NA
V gene: TRBV19
J gene: TRBJ2-1
CDR3 length: 15
clone size: NA
CDR3 protein: CASSIGASSYNEQFF
CDR3 DNA: TGTGCCAGTAGTATCGGCGCGAGCTCCTACAATGAGCAGTTCTTC

D gene: NA
V gene: TRBV7-6
J gene: TRBJ1-4
CDR3 length: 16
clone size: few
CDR3 protein: CASSLDDSRIKEKLFF
CDR3 DNA: TGTGCCAGCAGCTTAGATGACAGCCGAATAAAGGAAAAACTGTTTTTT

D gene: TRBD1
V gene: TRBV27
J gene: TRBJ1-1
CDR3 length: 14
clone size: NA
CDR3 protein: CASSLHASDRGAFF
CDR3 DNA: TGTGCCAGCAGTTTACACGCCTCCGACAGGGGTGCTTTCTTT

D gene: TRBD2
V gene: TRBV27
J gene: TRBJ2-7
CDR3 length: 15
clone size: NA
CDR3 protein: CASSSWGTKTYEQYF
CDR3 DNA: TGTGCCAGCAGCTCCTGGGGGACTAAAACCTACGAGCAGTACTTC

D gene: NA
V gene: TRBV9
J gene: TRBJ1-3
CDR3 length: 14
clone size: few
CDR3 protein: CASSAQDSGNTIYF
CDR3 DNA: TGTGCCAGCAGCGCCCAGGACTCTGGAAACACCATATATTTT

D gene: TRBD2
V gene: TRBV6-5
J gene: TRBJ2-7
CDR3 length: 14
clone size: NA
CDR3 protein: CASSWLSGGTEQYF
CDR3 DNA: TGTGCCAGCAGTTGGCTCAGCGGGGGGACCGAGCAGTACTTC

D gene: NA
V gene: TRBV19
J gene: TRBJ2-6
CDR3 length: 18
clone size: NA
CDR3 protein: CASSIGGSSPSGANVLTF
CDR3 DNA: TGTGCCAGTAGTATAGGAGGCAGTTCTCCCTCTGGGGCCAACGTCCTGACTTTC

D gene: NA
V gene: TRBV2
J gene: TRBJ1-1
CDR3 length: 14
clone size: NA
CDR3 protein: CASRGAIRPTEAFF
CDR3 DNA: TGTGCCAGCAGGGGGGCTATTCGCCCCACTGAAGCTTTCTTT

D gene: NA
V gene: TRBV11-2
J gene: TRBJ2-7
CDR3 length: 15
clone size: NA
CDR3 protein: CASSLDISGGYEQYF
CDR3 DNA: TGTGCCAGCAGCTTAGATATAAGTGGGGGCTACGAGCAGTACTTC

D gene: NA
V gene: TRBV4-3
J gene: TRBJ2-2
CDR3 length: 17
clone size: NA
CDR3 protein: CASSQNGGQGLSGELFF
CDR3 DNA: TGCGCCAGCAGCCAAAACGGTGGCCAGGGTCTCTCCGGGGAGCTGTTTTTT